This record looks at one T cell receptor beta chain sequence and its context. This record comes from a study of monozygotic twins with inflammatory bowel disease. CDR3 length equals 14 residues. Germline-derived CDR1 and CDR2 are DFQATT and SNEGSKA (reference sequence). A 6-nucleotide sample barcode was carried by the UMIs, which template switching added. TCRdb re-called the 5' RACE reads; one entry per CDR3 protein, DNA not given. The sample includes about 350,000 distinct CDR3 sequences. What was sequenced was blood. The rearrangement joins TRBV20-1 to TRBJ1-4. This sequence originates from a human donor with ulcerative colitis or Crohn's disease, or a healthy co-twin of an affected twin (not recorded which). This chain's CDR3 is CSARVAAYNEKLFF.